This T cell receptor beta chain emerged from a study of T cells in Graves' hyperthyroidism and ophthalmopathy. Study-level results: Most expanded thyroid clonotypes above 0.001 also appeared in blood. Ophthalmopathy was told apart from stable hyperthyroidism by a 13 V-J model.

The CDR3 regions of TCR beta were amplified from RNA transcripts. The study used the HTBI primer set for a first-round RT-PCR of the TCR CDR3. One entry per CDR3 protein results from TCRdb running MiXCR on the multiplex PCR reads. Seen here are 610,000 or so distinct CDR3 sequences, about 45% observed once, and the top ten hold around 8%. Germline CDR1 is MNHEY and CDR2 is SMNVEV (reference sequence). The ends lost 6 bases at V and 7 bases at J; junction bases unmatched: 14. The CDR3 runs 17 residues. This clonotype was seen a few times. Its antigen is as yet unknown. It was uncontrolled infection, other autoimmune disease, pregnancy or lactation that excluded patients.

The origin of this receptor is a woman between 18 and 29 years old with Graves' hyperthyroidism. The chain employs TRBV27 and TRBJ2-7, with TRBD2 matching over 14 bases. Source material: peripheral blood or thyroid tissue (not recorded which). The CDR3 DNA sequence: TGTGCCAGCAGCTCTTTTACCGCCTGGACTAGCGGGAGGGAGCAGTACTTC. Protein product: CASSSFTAWTSGREQYF.